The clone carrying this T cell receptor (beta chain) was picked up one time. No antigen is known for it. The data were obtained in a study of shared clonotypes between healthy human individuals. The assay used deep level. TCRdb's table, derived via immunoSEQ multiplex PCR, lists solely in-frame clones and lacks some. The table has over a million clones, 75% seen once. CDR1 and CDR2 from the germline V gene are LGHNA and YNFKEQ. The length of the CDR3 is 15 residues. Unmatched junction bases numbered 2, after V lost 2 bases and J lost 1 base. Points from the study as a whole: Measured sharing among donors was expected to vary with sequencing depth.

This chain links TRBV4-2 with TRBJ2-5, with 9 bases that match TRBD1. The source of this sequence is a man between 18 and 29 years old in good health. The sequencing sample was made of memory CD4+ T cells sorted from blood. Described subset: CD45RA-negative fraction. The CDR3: CASSQPGQGQETQYF. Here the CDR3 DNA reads TGTGCCAGCAGCCAACCGGGACAGGGCCAAGAGACCCAGTACTTC.